This is a list of T cell receptor beta chains from one sample in a study of T cell responses to AZD1222 COVID-19 vaccine. Measured with immunoSEQ multiplex PCR; TCRdb has only the in-frame clones, and not every one. Here the sample spans 200,000 or so clones, approximately 93% being singletons. Material: peripheral blood, obtained 28 days after the second AZD1222 dose. All receptors come from an adult who received the AZD1222 COVID-19 vaccine. Both conserved end residues are part of each CDR3. A D gene is named only where the DNA matches it firmly. Only part of the rows carry a size: once, few, many, or a class if the clone is expanded.

d_call: TRBD1; v_call: TRBV15; j_call: TRBJ1-2; clone_size: .; cdr3_nt: TGTGCCACCCGCCTCCGGACAGGGGGCGCAGGCTATGGCTACACCTTC; cdr3_aa: CATRLRTGGAGYGYTF
d_call: .; v_call: TRBV29-1; j_call: TRBJ1-2; clone_size: .; cdr3_nt: TGCAGCGTTGAAGATAGCAGAGCCGGCTATGGCTACACCTTC; cdr3_aa: CSVEDSRAGYGYTF
d_call: .; v_call: TRBV11-1; j_call: TRBJ1-1; clone_size: .; cdr3_nt: TGTGCCAGCAGCTCAGGGCTGGGGACTCTGAACACTGAAGCTTTCTTT; cdr3_aa: CASSSGLGTLNTEAFF
d_call: TRBD1; v_call: TRBV11-2; j_call: TRBJ2-2; clone_size: .; cdr3_nt: TGTGCCAGCAGCTTAGGGACAGGGAAATGGCTGTTTTTT; cdr3_aa: CASSLGTGKWLFF
d_call: TRBD2; v_call: TRBV27; j_call: TRBJ2-7; clone_size: .; cdr3_nt: TGTGCCAGCAGTCCCTCTATGGGGGGGATCTCCTACGAGCAGTACTTC; cdr3_aa: CASSPSMGGISYEQYF
d_call: .; v_call: TRBV20-1; j_call: TRBJ1-2; clone_size: .; cdr3_nt: TGCAGTGCTGGTCATGGCTACACCTTC; cdr3_aa: CSAGHGYTF
d_call: .; v_call: TRBV14; j_call: TRBJ1-2; clone_size: .; cdr3_nt: TGTGCCAGCAGCCAATGGGGAGATGGCTACACCTTC; cdr3_aa: CASSQWGDGYTF
d_call: .; v_call: TRBV30; j_call: TRBJ2-1; clone_size: .; cdr3_nt: TGTGCCTGGAGTCGCCGAAACAATGAGCAGTTCTTC; cdr3_aa: CAWSRRNNEQFF
d_call: .; v_call: TRBV6-5; j_call: TRBJ2-5; clone_size: .; cdr3_nt: TGTGCCAGCAGACCCCTGGGCGGACAAGAGACCCAGTACTTC; cdr3_aa: CASRPLGGQETQYF
d_call: .; v_call: TRBV7-3; j_call: TRBJ2-7; clone_size: .; cdr3_nt: TGTGCCAGCAGCTCCGGACCCGAAAGGGAGCAGTACTTC; cdr3_aa: CASSSGPEREQYF
d_call: TRBD2; v_call: TRBV10-1; j_call: TRBJ2-3; clone_size: .; cdr3_nt: TGCGCCAGCAGTGAGTCGATCAGCGGGGGCCACTTAGATACGCAGTATTTT; cdr3_aa: CASSESISGGHLDTQYF
d_call: TRBD2; v_call: TRBV3-1/TRBV3-2; j_call: TRBJ2-3; clone_size: .; cdr3_nt: TGTGCCAGCAGCCAAGAGGTCGGGCGGGGGGCCACAGATACGCAGTATTTT; cdr3_aa: CASSQEVGRGATDTQYF
d_call: .; v_call: TRBV9; j_call: TRBJ2-1; clone_size: .; cdr3_nt: TGTGCCAGCAGCGTAGGGGGTAATACTGAGCAGTTCTTC; cdr3_aa: CASSVGGNTEQFF
d_call: .; v_call: TRBV27; j_call: TRBJ1-1; clone_size: .; cdr3_nt: TGTGCCAGCAGTCTCCCAGGGCTAACACACACTGAAGCTTTCTTT; cdr3_aa: CASSLPGLTHTEAFF
d_call: .; v_call: TRBV4-1; j_call: TRBJ1-2; clone_size: .; cdr3_nt: TGCGCCAGCAGCCAGGTTGGACAAGACAGAGCCCCCTATGGCTACACCTTC; cdr3_aa: CASSQVGQDRAPYGYTF
d_call: .; v_call: TRBV9; j_call: TRBJ1-4; clone_size: .; cdr3_nt: TGTGCCAGCAGCGTAGCATCCGGAGCCACTAATGAAAAACTGTTTTTT; cdr3_aa: CASSVASGATNEKLFF
d_call: TRBD1; v_call: TRBV27; j_call: TRBJ1-5; clone_size: .; cdr3_nt: TGTGCCAGCAGTGCACTCTCGACAGGGCTCAGCAATCAGCCCCAGCATTTT; cdr3_aa: CASSALSTGLSNQPQHF
d_call: .; v_call: TRBV9; j_call: TRBJ1-6; clone_size: .; cdr3_nt: TGTGCCAGCAGCGTAGCTTCCTTTGGGGGTTCACCCCTCCACTTT; cdr3_aa: CASSVASFGGSPLHF
d_call: .; v_call: TRBV2; j_call: TRBJ2-7; clone_size: .; cdr3_nt: TGTGCCAGCAAACGACAGGACCCATCCTACGAGCAGTACTTC; cdr3_aa: CASKRQDPSYEQYF
d_call: .; v_call: TRBV6-5; j_call: TRBJ1-5; clone_size: .; cdr3_nt: TGTGCCAGCAGTTACAGAGGTGTCGATCAGCCCCAGCATTTT; cdr3_aa: CASSYRGVDQPQHF
d_call: TRBD2; v_call: TRBV2; j_call: TRBJ2-2; clone_size: .; cdr3_nt: TGTGCCAGCAGTGAAACAGCGGGGGGGCCGGGTACCGGGGAGCTGTTTTTT; cdr3_aa: CASSETAGGPGTGELFF
d_call: .; v_call: TRBV4-3; j_call: TRBJ1-1; clone_size: .; cdr3_nt: TGCGCCAGCAGCTTAGGGAGGAACACTGAAGCTTTCTTT; cdr3_aa: CASSLGRNTEAFF
d_call: .; v_call: TRBV27; j_call: TRBJ1-2; clone_size: .; cdr3_nt: TGTGCCAGCAGTTTATCATTTGGCGGACAATTGGGCTACACCTTC; cdr3_aa: CASSLSFGGQLGYTF
d_call: .; v_call: TRBV7-9; j_call: TRBJ2-3; clone_size: .; cdr3_nt: TGTGCCAGCAGCTTACTTCGGGCAGGGGGCACAGATACGCAGTATTTT; cdr3_aa: CASSLLRAGGTDTQYF
d_call: TRBD1; v_call: TRBV5-1; j_call: TRBJ1-2; clone_size: .; cdr3_nt: TGCGCCAGCAGCTTGCAGCCGGGACAGGGGGTTCATGGCTACACCTTC; cdr3_aa: CASSLQPGQGVHGYTF
d_call: TRBD2; v_call: TRBV2; j_call: TRBJ2-3; clone_size: .; cdr3_nt: TGTGCCAGCGGGAATGGCGGGGGGGCTCGAAATACGCAGTATTTT; cdr3_aa: CASGNGGGARNTQYF
d_call: .; v_call: TRBV4-2; j_call: TRBJ2-7; clone_size: .; cdr3_nt: TGTGCCAGCAGCCAAACGGGTACGGCCTACGAGCAGTACTTC; cdr3_aa: CASSQTGTAYEQYF
d_call: TRBD1; v_call: TRBV29-1; j_call: TRBJ1-2; clone_size: few; cdr3_nt: TGCAGCGTTGAAGAGTCGCAGGGGGCTGTGGGCTACACCTTC; cdr3_aa: CSVEESQGAVGYTF
d_call: .; v_call: TRBV28; j_call: TRBJ1-1; clone_size: .; cdr3_nt: TGTGCCAGCAGTTTATTGGGCAGAATGAACACTGAAGCTTTCTTT; cdr3_aa: CASSLLGRMNTEAFF
d_call: TRBD1; v_call: TRBV19; j_call: TRBJ2-7; clone_size: .; cdr3_nt: TGTGCCAGCCGGGACAGGGGGACCTACGAGCAGTACTTC; cdr3_aa: CASRDRGTYEQYF
d_call: .; v_call: TRBV2; j_call: TRBJ2-5; clone_size: .; cdr3_nt: TGTGCCAGCAGTGAAGCGCGGCTAGCGAAAGAGACCCAGTACTTC; cdr3_aa: CASSEARLAKETQYF
d_call: .; v_call: TRBV27; j_call: TRBJ1-5; clone_size: .; cdr3_nt: TGTGCCAGCAGTTTCACGGGGTTTGGGCAGCCCCAGCATTTT; cdr3_aa: CASSFTGFGQPQHF
d_call: .; v_call: TRBV29-1; j_call: TRBJ2-3; clone_size: .; cdr3_nt: TGCAGCGCGGTGGGGTTGGGGGGCCATGGGGATACGCAGTATTTT; cdr3_aa: CSAVGLGGHGDTQYF
d_call: .; v_call: TRBV7-2; j_call: TRBJ1-1; clone_size: .; cdr3_nt: TGTGCCAGCAGCTTAGGTCGGGGAACTGGTCTTCGGAACACTGAAGCTTTCTTT; cdr3_aa: CASSLGRGTGLRNTEAFF
d_call: .; v_call: TRBV24-1; j_call: TRBJ1-1; clone_size: .; cdr3_nt: TGTGCCACCAGTGATTTGGTTAGCCGGGGTGGGGCTTTCTTT; cdr3_aa: CATSDLVSRGGAFF
d_call: .; v_call: TRBV4-3; j_call: TRBJ1-2; clone_size: .; cdr3_nt: TGCGCCAGCAGCCAAGAACCGGGCCGCTATGGCTACACCTTC; cdr3_aa: CASSQEPGRYGYTF
d_call: .; v_call: TRBV10-2; j_call: TRBJ2-2; clone_size: .; cdr3_nt: TGCGCCAGCAGTGACGGCAGCACCGGGGAGCTGTTTTTT; cdr3_aa: CASSDGSTGELFF
d_call: .; v_call: TRBV29-1; j_call: TRBJ2-7; clone_size: .; cdr3_nt: TGCAGCGCCCAGGGAGCTCCCTACGAGCAGTACTTC; cdr3_aa: CSAQGAPYEQYF
d_call: TRBD2; v_call: TRBV6-2/TRBV6-3; j_call: TRBJ2-7; clone_size: .; cdr3_nt: TGTGCCAGCAGTTACTCTTTAGCGGGGGGCCTTCCCTACGAGCAGTACTTC; cdr3_aa: CASSYSLAGGLPYEQYF
d_call: TRBD2; v_call: TRBV6-2/TRBV6-3; j_call: TRBJ2-1; clone_size: .; cdr3_nt: TGTGCCAGCAGTTACCCTGGGACTAGCGGGGGGGCCTACAATGAGCAGTTCTTC; cdr3_aa: CASSYPGTSGGAYNEQFF
d_call: .; v_call: TRBV7-3; j_call: TRBJ1-5; clone_size: .; cdr3_nt: TGTGCCACCCCACCGGGGGGGGGCGCGGTTCAGCCCCAGCATTTT; cdr3_aa: CATPPGGGAVQPQHF
d_call: TRBD2; v_call: TRBV27; j_call: TRBJ2-7; clone_size: .; cdr3_nt: TGTGCCAGCAGTTTCTTTGGACTAGCGGGGGAAATCAACGAGCAGTACTTC; cdr3_aa: CASSFFGLAGEINEQYF
d_call: TRBD1; v_call: TRBV5-6; j_call: TRBJ2-7; clone_size: .; cdr3_nt: TGTGCCAGCAGCAGGCGGGACAGGGCATACGAGCAGTACTTC; cdr3_aa: CASSRRDRAYEQYF
d_call: TRBD1; v_call: TRBV28; j_call: TRBJ1-2; clone_size: .; cdr3_nt: TGTGCCAGCAGTTCGGGACAGGGGACAACTAATGGCTACACCTTC; cdr3_aa: CASSSGQGTTNGYTF
d_call: .; v_call: TRBV28; j_call: TRBJ1-2; clone_size: few; cdr3_nt: TGTGCCAGCAGTTTACAGGGAGTATTGGGCTATGGCTACACCTTC; cdr3_aa: CASSLQGVLGYGYTF
d_call: .; v_call: TRBV28; j_call: TRBJ2-7; clone_size: .; cdr3_nt: TGTGCCAGCAGTCCCCCCCGTAGGGAGCAGTACTTC; cdr3_aa: CASSPPRREQYF
d_call: .; v_call: TRBV3-1/TRBV3-2; j_call: TRBJ2-2; clone_size: .; cdr3_nt: TGTGCCAGCAGCCTCGGGGGCTCGGCCGGGGAGCTGTTTTTT; cdr3_aa: CASSLGGSAGELFF
d_call: .; v_call: TRBV7-3; j_call: TRBJ2-6; clone_size: .; cdr3_nt: TGTGCCAGCAGCTCAAAGGTGGCCGGGGCCAACGTCCTGACTTTC; cdr3_aa: CASSSKVAGANVLTF
d_call: TRBD2; v_call: TRBV6-5; j_call: TRBJ2-2; clone_size: .; cdr3_nt: TGTGCCAGCAGTTACTATAGCGGGGTAGCCGGGGAGCTGTTTTTT; cdr3_aa: CASSYYSGVAGELFF
d_call: .; v_call: TRBV6-5; j_call: TRBJ1-5; clone_size: .; cdr3_nt: TGTGCCAGCAGCCGCGGGGGGAAGGGTCAGCCCCAGCATTTT; cdr3_aa: CASSRGGKGQPQHF
d_call: TRBD2; v_call: TRBV18; j_call: TRBJ2-3; clone_size: .; cdr3_nt: TGTGCCAGCTCACCTGGACTAGCGGCTAGCACAGATACGCAGTATTTT; cdr3_aa: CASSPGLAASTDTQYF
d_call: .; v_call: TRBV5-5; j_call: TRBJ1-2; clone_size: .; cdr3_nt: TGTGCCAGCAGCTTGGCCCGACAGTCCGGCTACACCTTC; cdr3_aa: CASSLARQSGYTF
d_call: .; v_call: TRBV7-8; j_call: TRBJ2-2; clone_size: once; cdr3_nt: TGTGCCAGCAGCTCCAATTGGTGGAACGGGGAGCTGTTTTTT; cdr3_aa: CASSSNWWNGELFF
d_call: TRBD1; v_call: TRBV25-1; j_call: TRBJ1-3; clone_size: .; cdr3_nt: TGTGCCAGCAGTAGGACAGGGCCTTACTCTGGAAACACCATATATTTT; cdr3_aa: CASSRTGPYSGNTIYF
d_call: .; v_call: TRBV9; j_call: TRBJ1-4; clone_size: .; cdr3_nt: TGTGCCAGCAGCCCTACGGGGGCCGACGAAAAACTGTTTTTT; cdr3_aa: CASSPTGADEKLFF
d_call: TRBD1; v_call: TRBV19; j_call: TRBJ2-5; clone_size: .; cdr3_nt: TGTGCCAGTAGCTCTTGGACAGGGGAGACCCAGTACTTC; cdr3_aa: CASSSWTGETQYF
d_call: TRBD1; v_call: TRBV7-2; j_call: TRBJ1-3; clone_size: .; cdr3_nt: TGTGCCAGCAGCACCCGGGACAGCGGAAACACCATATATTTT; cdr3_aa: CASSTRDSGNTIYF
d_call: .; v_call: TRBV5-1; j_call: TRBJ1-1; clone_size: .; cdr3_nt: TGCGCCAGCAGCTTGGCCGGTCTCGGGGGTACTGAAGCTTTCTTT; cdr3_aa: CASSLAGLGGTEAFF
d_call: .; v_call: TRBV19; j_call: TRBJ1-2; clone_size: .; cdr3_nt: TGTGCCAGTAGTATAGCAGGGTCCGGCTACACCTTC; cdr3_aa: CASSIAGSGYTF
d_call: .; v_call: TRBV5-6; j_call: TRBJ1-5; clone_size: few; cdr3_nt: TGTGCCAGCAGCTTTCGTACATCGGTCAATCAGCCCCAGCATTTT; cdr3_aa: CASSFRTSVNQPQHF